The 24 T cell receptor beta chains reported below all come from one sample, sequenced in a study of siplizumab effects on memory and regulatory T cells. Sequenced by immunoSEQ multiplex PCR; TCRdb stores in-frame clones only, minus some. The table lists about 100,000 clones, 94% of them singletons, with approximately 0.66% in the top ten. Sequencing input: Tregs sorted from blood. The source is a human donor in good health.

V gene TRBV5-1 combines with J gene TRBJ2-1; 12 nucleotides match TRBD2. The CDR3 sequence is 20 residues long. After removal of 2 bases from V and 2 bases from J, the junction contained 14 bases not matched to a gene. Germline CDR1 is SGHRS and CDR2 is YFSETQ. CDR3 DNA: TGCGCCAGCAGCTTCACCTCCGGGACTAGCGGGCATAGCACCTACAATGAGCAGTTCTTC. This encodes CASSFTSGTSGHSTYNEQFF.

The chain employs TRBV7-6 and TRBJ2-3, with 7 bases lining up with TRBD1. The CDR3 has 16 amino acids. Trimming cost V 2 bases and J 4 bases; bases outside gene matches: 9. Germline-derived CDR1 and CDR2 are SGHVS and FNYEAQ. The CDR3 coding sequence is TGTGCCAGCAGCTTACTCGTTGTAGGGGGCTCAGATACGCAGTATTTT. Translating gives CASSLLVVGGSDTQYF.

This clone was counted only a few times. This sequence joins TRBV6-5 and TRBJ1-1; TRBD1 is a possible D gene (6 bases). Trimming stripped 5 bases from V and 10 bases from J, with 14 bases between. Germline-derived CDR1 and CDR2 are MNHEY and SVGAGI. There are 12 residues in the CDR3. The DNA of the CDR3 is TGTGCCAGCAGTCGTACCACAGGGATAGCTTTCTTT. It is translated as CASSRTTGIAFF.

The rearrangement links TRBV2 to TRBJ2-1; tentatively, D is TRBD2 (5 bases). Germline loops: CDR1 SNHLY, CDR2 FYNNEI. Between the trimmed V and J ends, which lost 6 bases and 0 bases, there was a span of 18 bases. The CDR3 length is 17 residues. The CDR3 coding sequence is TGTGCCAGCAGCGAGTTATTAGCGCCGAGCTCCTACAATGAGCAGTTCTTC. Amino acid sequence: CASSELLAPSSYNEQFF.

The rearrangement links TRBV7-8 to TRBJ2-5, with D unclear. Deletions cut 0 bases from V and 5 bases from J, with 16 bases between. CDR1 is SGHVS, CDR2 FQNEAQ, per germline. The CDR3 length is 16 residues. The CDR3 protein is CASSLAFTVRTETQYF. CDR3 nucleotide sequence: TGTGCCAGCAGCTTAGCGTTCACCGTGCGAACGGAGACCCAGTACTTC.

The chain is built from TRBV5-5 and TRBJ2-1, with a possible D match to TRBD2 (6 bases). The V gene lost 1 base and the J gene lost 10 bases, with 15 bases spanning the gap. Germline CDR1 reads SGHKS; CDR2 reads YYEKEE (reference sequence). This CDR3 region has 14 residues. CDR3 nucleotides: TGTGCCAGCAGCTTGTGGGACTCACGAGGCGAGCAGTTCTTC. Translating it yields CASSLWDSRGEQFF.

This clone is medium-sized within its sample. DNA of the CDR3: TGCGCCAGCAGCTTGGGAAGGTCCGGCGGGGAGCTGTTTTTT. It is translated as CASSLGRSGGELFF. V is TRBV5-1 and J is TRBJ2-2; D gene ambiguous. The V gene lost 0 bases and the J gene lost 7 bases, with 10 bases spanning the gap. The germline CDR1 and CDR2 sequences are SGHRS and YFSETQ. This CDR3 has 14 residues.

The chain uses TRBV30 and TRBJ1-5; D call uncertain. CDR1 GTSNPN and CDR2 SVGIG come from the germline V gene (reference sequence). CDR3 length: 12 amino acids. The V and J ends lost 7 bases and 2 bases respectively, with 9 bases between them. CDR3 sequence: CASNRGNQPQHF. The CDR3 DNA reads as TGTGCCTCGAACAGAGGCAATCAGCCCCAGCATTTT.

The chain couples TRBV28 to TRBJ1-4, with unresolved D. This CDR3 has 13 residues. The V end was cut by 7 bases, the J end by 5 bases, with 11 bases between. The germline V gene has CDR1 MDHEN and CDR2 SYDVKM. The CDR3 nucleotides are TGTGCCAGCACCCCGACCTTGAATGAAAAACTGTTTTTT. Its protein is CASTPTLNEKLFF.

This rearrangement joins TRBV10-3 to TRBJ2-6; D is possibly TRBD1 (8 bases). The CDR3 runs 20 residues. The V and J ends lost 3 bases and 0 bases respectively, with 21 bases between them. Germline V gene data show CDR1 as ENHRY and CDR2 as SYGVKD. CDR3 amino acids: CAISEPKLTGGVSGANVLTF. The CDR3 region has the DNA TGTGCCATCAGTGAACCGAAGCTCACAGGGGGGGTCTCTGGGGCCAACGTCCTGACTTTC.

The rearrangement uses TRBV7-8 and TRBJ1-2; D remains unclear. Germline CDR1 and CDR2: SGHVS and FQNEAQ. V was shortened by 5 bases and J by 3 bases, with 7 bases between the two germline ends. This CDR3 is built from 12 residues. CDR3 in amino acids: CASSLGYYGYTF. The CDR3, as DNA: TGTGCCAGCAGCCTAGGATACTATGGCTACACCTTC.

The chain has TRBV10-3 and TRBJ2-7; D is possibly TRBD2 (6 bases). V lost 6 bases to trimming and J lost 0 bases, with 12 bases between them. CDR1 is ENHRY, CDR2 SYGVKD, per germline. The CDR3 extends over 14 amino acids. The CDR3 nucleotides are TGTGCCATCAGCCGGGACTCGAGCTCCTACGAGCAGTACTTC. This codes for CAISRDSSSYEQYF.

This chain links TRBV30 with TRBJ2-2; a weak D match, TRBD1 (5 bases). V gave up 5 bases and J gave up 0 bases, with 10 bases separating them. The CDR3 runs to 14 residues. The germline V gene has CDR1 GTSNPN and CDR2 SVGIG (reference sequence). CDR3 sequence (DNA): TGTGCCTGGGAAGGGGTGACGAACACCGGGGAGCTGTTTTTT. Amino acid sequence: CAWEGVTNTGELFF.

The gene calls are TRBV5-1 and TRBJ2-7; TRBD2 matches at 9 bases. There are 13 residues in the CDR3. The germline CDR1 and CDR2 sequences are SGHRS and YFSETQ. V gave up 2 bases and J gave up 4 bases; unmatched junction bases: 1. The CDR3 region is CASSFTSGYEQYF. CDR3 sequence (DNA): TGCGCCAGCAGCTTTACTAGCGGGTACGAGCAGTACTTC. The full variable domain, rest sourced from reference TRBV5-1 and TRBJ2-7, is KAGVTQTPRYLIKTRGQQVTLSCSPISGHRSVSWYQQTPGQGLQFLFEYFSETQRNKGNFPGRFSGRQFSNSRSEMNVSTLELGDSALYLCASSFTSGYEQYFGPGTRLTVT.

J is TRBJ2-1 and V is TRBV11-2, with D possibly TRBD2 on 6 matching bases. Germline CDR1 SGHAT, CDR2 FQNNGV. The germline V and J ends were trimmed by 9 bases and 0 bases, with 18 bases remaining between them. The CDR3 sequence is 16 residues long. For the CDR3, the DNA is TGTGCCAGTTCCAGCGGGCTCTTCGGCTCCTACAATGAGCAGTTCTTC. Translated: CASSSGLFGSYNEQFF. Combining the CDR3 with reference TRBV11-2 and TRBJ2-1 gives the whole variable domain EAGVAQSPRYKIIEKRQSVAFWCNPISGHATLYWYQQILGQGPKLLIQFQNNGVVDDSQLPKDRFSAERLKGVDSTLKIQPAKLEDSAVYLCASSSGLFGSYNEQFFGPGTRLTVL.

This chain uses TRBV5-1 with TRBJ1-2; D is perhaps TRBD1 (6 bases). V lost 4 bases and J 6 bases, leaving 16 bases between the germline ends. The CDR3 spans 14 residues. Germline V gene sequence: CDR1 SGHRS, CDR2 YFSETQ. In nucleotides, the CDR3 is TGCGCCAGCAGCGCCAATCAGGGGACGGATGGCTACACCTTC. This gives the protein CASSANQGTDGYTF.

The chain is built from TRBV27 and TRBJ2-2, with 7 bases lining up with TRBD1. Germline V gives CDR1 MNHEY, CDR2 SMNVEV (reference sequence). V was pared by 5 bases and J by 6 bases, with 3 bases of the junction left unmatched. This CDR3 is built from 13 residues. CDR3 sequence: CASSIDRAGELFF. For the CDR3, the DNA is TGTGCCAGCAGTATCGACAGGGCCGGGGAGCTGTTTTTT.

This clone has just a few counts. The chain recombines TRBV20-1 with TRBJ2-1, with D possibly TRBD2 on 6 matching bases. Germline-derived CDR1 and CDR2 are DFQATT and SNEGSKA (reference sequence). V lost 3 bases and J 10 bases, leaving 10 bases between the germline ends. The CDR3 has 11 residues. CDR3 region: CSASRGKEQFF. In DNA form, the CDR3 reads TGCAGTGCTAGTCGCGGGAAGGAGCAGTTCTTC.

The gene calls are TRBV18 and TRBJ1-1; a possible D gene is TRBD1 (5 bases). V was trimmed by 6 bases and J by 1 base, leaving 21 bases between them. Germline CDR1 reads KGHSH; CDR2 reads LQKENI. The CDR3 has 17 residues. This CDR3 is CASSLARGGGRNTEAFF. CDR3 sequence (DNA): TGTGCCAGCTCCCTAGCCAGAGGCGGGGGAAGGAACACTGAAGCTTTCTTT. Supplemented by reference TRBV18 and TRBJ1-1, the full variable domain reads NAGVMQNPRHLVRRRGQEARLRCSPMKGHSHVYWYRQLPEEGLKFMVYLQKENIIDESGMPKERFSAEFPKEGPSILRIQQVVRGDSAAYFCASSLARGGGRNTEAFFGQGTRLTVV.

The chain couples TRBV5-4 to TRBJ2-3; a weak D match, TRBD1 (6 bases). The germline V gene has CDR1 SGHNT and CDR2 YYREEE (reference sequence). Trimming stripped 1 base from V and 0 bases from J, with 15 bases between. The CDR3 runs to 17 residues. For the CDR3, the DNA is TGTGCCAGCAGCTTGCTAGGGATGGGGGCAAGCACAGATACGCAGTATTTT. It translates to CASSLLGMGASTDTQYF.

The rearrangement links TRBV11-2 to TRBJ2-7; 7 bases fit TRBD1. CDR3 size: 13 residues. V shed 6 bases, J shed 3 bases, and the junction held 5 bases outside the gene matches. Germline V gives CDR1 SGHAT, CDR2 FQNNGV. CDR3 protein: CASRQGQIYEQYF. Here the CDR3 DNA reads TGTGCCAGCAGGCAGGGACAGATCTACGAGCAGTACTTC. Based on the CDR3 plus reference TRBV11-2 and TRBJ2-7, the full variable domain is EAGVAQSPRYKIIEKRQSVAFWCNPISGHATLYWYQQILGQGPKLLIQFQNNGVVDDSQLPKDRFSAERLKGVDSTLKIQPAKLEDSAVYLCASRQGQIYEQYFGPGTRLTVT.

The V call is TRBV18, the J call TRBJ2-4, with 10 bases lining up with TRBD1. With 2 bases clipped from V and 0 bases from J, the junction kept 16 bases outside the gene matches. The CDR3 is made up of 21 amino acids. Germline V gene lookup returns CDR1 KGHSH and CDR2 LQKENI. CDR3 in amino acids: CASSPYYPGQGRVGAKNIQYF. The CDR3 region has the DNA TGTGCCAGCTCACCATACTACCCGGGACAGGGGAGGGTCGGAGCCAAAAACATTCAGTACTTC.

This rearrangement joins TRBV6-1 to TRBJ2-7, with a tentative D call TRBD2 (6 bases). Germline CDR1 and CDR2: MNHNS and SASEGT. V lost 11 bases and J lost 6, with 14 bases in between. This CDR3 is built from 11 residues. The CDR3 loop is CAAQTRSEQYF. The CDR3 nucleotides read TGTGCCGCTCAGACTAGAAGCGAGCAGTACTTC.

The chain joins TRBV5-1 to TRBJ2-7; 7 nucleotides agree with TRBD1. Germline CDR1 is SGHRS and CDR2 is YFSETQ. This CDR3 region has 15 residues. The ends lost 1 base at V and 3 bases at J; junction bases unmatched: 7. DNA of the CDR3: TGCGCCAGCAGCTTGTTTGGGACAGAGATCTACGAGCAGTACTTC. This translates into CASSLFGTEIYEQYF.